This paragraph reports one T cell receptor (beta chain). The antigen remains undetermined. The record originates from a study of CD8 T cells in ankylosing spondylitis. General study points: Prior work had noted some motif variants in reactive arthritis blood and synovial fluid. There was a TCR beta motif, made of fewer than 10 highly homologous variants, that appeared characteristic of ankylosing spondylitis blood. Within matched ankylosing spondylitis synovial fluid, disease-linked clones were reportedly significantly enriched. Clones linked with disease were CD8+ and fairly uncommon in the peripheral blood.

Making the TCR beta libraries involved quantitative 5'-RACE with molecular barcodes. One entry per CDR3 protein results from TCRdb running MiXCR on the 5' RACE reads. The sample consists of fewer than 450,000 distinct CDR3 sequences, roughly a sixth of them appearing once. The germline V and J ends were trimmed by 0 bases and 6 bases, with 11 bases remaining between them. The germline CDR1 and CDR2 sequences are LGHNA and YNFKEQ. This CDR3 spans 15 amino acids. Sequencing input: blood, either unsorted or a sorted T cell fraction (not recorded which). J is TRBJ2-2 and V is TRBV4-2; no firm D call. The TCR originated in a male donor with ankylosing spondylitis. The CDR3 bases are TGTGCCAGCAGCCAAGATCCCCTAAAGGCCGGGGAGCTGTTTTTT. Residues: CASSQDPLKAGELFF.